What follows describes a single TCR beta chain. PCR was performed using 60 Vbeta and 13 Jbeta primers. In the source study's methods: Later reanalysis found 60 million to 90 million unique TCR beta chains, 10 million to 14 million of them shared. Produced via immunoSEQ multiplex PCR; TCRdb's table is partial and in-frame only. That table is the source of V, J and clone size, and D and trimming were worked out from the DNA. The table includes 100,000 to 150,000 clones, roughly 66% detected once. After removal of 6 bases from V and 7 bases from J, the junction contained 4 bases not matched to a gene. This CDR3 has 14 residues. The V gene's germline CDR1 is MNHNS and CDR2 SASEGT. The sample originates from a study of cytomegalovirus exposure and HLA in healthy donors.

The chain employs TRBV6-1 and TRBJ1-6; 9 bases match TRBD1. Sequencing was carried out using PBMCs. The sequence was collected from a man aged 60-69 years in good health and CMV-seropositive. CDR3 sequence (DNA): TGTGCCAGCAGGAGGGGACAGGGAAATTCACCCCTCCACTTT. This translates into CASRRGQGNSPLHF.